The 22 T cell receptor beta chains given below trace back to one sample, sequenced in a study of beta chain features in type 1 diabetes. TCRB transcripts that were expressed got sequenced, as all of the isolated RNA had been reverse transcribed. Method: immunoSEQ multiplex PCR; TCRdb's copy keeps in-frame clones and lacks some. The table lists around 710,000 clones, roughly 12% of them singletons. Study-level results: All four CD4+ subsets of Type 1 diabetes patients contained TCRB CDR3s that were moderately but significantly shorter.

Their recognized antigens are unknown. Sequenced material: naive CD4+ T cells from blood. These receptors were collected from a man aged 30 to 45 with type 1 diabetes.

This sequence joins TRBV10-3 and TRBJ2-7, with D perhaps TRBD1 (6 bases). This CDR3 has 14 residues. The V gene lost 8 bases and the J gene lost 4 bases, with 18 bases spanning the gap. CDR1 and CDR2 from the germline V gene are ENHRY and SYGVKD. The CDR3 protein is CAILGAGVGYEQYF. DNA for the CDR3: TGTGCCATCCTAGGGGCAGGGGTCGGGTACGAGCAGTACTTC.

This rearrangement joins TRBV30 to TRBJ1-5; D unresolved. Germline CDR1 and CDR2: GTSNPN and SVGIG (reference sequence). The CDR3 is 15 residues long. V lost 0 bases to trimming and J lost 1 base, with 10 bases between them. The CDR3 nucleotides read TGTGCCTGGAGTGTAAGCGGCGCGAGCAATCAGCCCCAGCATTTT. It specifies CAWSVSGASNQPQHF.

This chain's CDR3 is CASSPGGIDEQYF. The CDR3 DNA sequence: TGCGCCAGCAGCCCGGGCGGTATAGACGAGCAGTACTTC. The gene calls are TRBV5-1 and TRBJ2-7; D gene ambiguous. CDR1 and CDR2 (germline): SGHRS, YFSETQ. With 4 bases removed from V and 5 bases from J, the gap between germline ends came to 13 bases. This CDR3 is 13 amino acids long. Full variable domain (outside the CDR3, taken from reference TRBV5-1 and TRBJ2-7): KAGVTQTPRYLIKTRGQQVTLSCSPISGHRSVSWYQQTPGQGLQFLFEYFSETQRNKGNFPGRFSGRQFSNSRSEMNVSTLELGDSALYLCASSPGGIDEQYFGPGTRLTVT.

V and J are TRBV7-9 and TRBJ2-1; the D call may be TRBD1 or TRBD2 (5 bases each). In germline, CDR1 is SEHNR, CDR2 FQNEAQ (reference sequence). This CDR3 comprises 14 residues. V was cut by 7 bases and J by 7 bases, with 17 bases left in between. In DNA form, the CDR3 reads TGTGCCAGCACCTCCGGGACCTACTCTAATGAGCAGTTCTTC. It translates to CASTSGTYSNEQFF.

This clone was counted a few times. The gene calls are TRBV7-9 and TRBJ2-3; D remains ambiguous. V was pared by 8 bases and J by 4 bases, with 19 bases between. Per the germline V gene, CDR1 is SEHNR and CDR2 is FQNEAQ (reference sequence). The CDR3 has 15 residues. The CDR3 spells CASPLSSLPPDTQYF. CDR3 coding DNA: TGTGCCAGCCCCCTGAGTAGTCTCCCCCCAGATACGCAGTATTTT.

This chain links TRBV13 with TRBJ1-2, with 7 bases identical to TRBD1. The CDR3 runs to 16 residues. V was pared by 3 bases and J by 2 bases, with 9 bases of the junction left unmatched. Germline V gene sequence: CDR1 PRHDT, CDR2 FYEKMQ (reference sequence). The CDR3 here is CASSFDRKTGNYGYTF. CDR3 nucleotides: TGTGCCAGCAGCTTCGATAGGAAGACAGGGAACTATGGCTACACCTTC.

This clone was seen a few times. DNA for the CDR3: TGTGCCAGCAGCCGCTTTTCCGGGGAGCTGTTTTTT. This sequence encodes CASSRFSGELFF. The V gene is TRBV5-6, the J gene TRBJ2-2; no firm D call. Germline CDR1 reads SGHDT; CDR2 reads YYEEEE. The ends were cut back, 4 bases at V and 6 bases at J, with 7 bases in the middle. The CDR3 is 12 amino acids.

The genes are TRBV18 and TRBJ1-1; D perhaps matches TRBD1 (5 bases). CDR1 is KGHSH and CDR2 is LQKENI in the germline V gene. V lost 3 bases and J lost 3, with 17 bases in between. The CDR3 is made up of 16 amino acids. The CDR3 here is CASSPTGIKGYTEAFF. The DNA of the CDR3 is TGTGCCAGCTCACCCACAGGAATCAAGGGATACACTGAAGCTTTCTTT. Looking up the rest from reference TRBV18 and TRBJ1-1 gives the full variable domain: NAGVMQNPRHLVRRRGQEARLRCSPMKGHSHVYWYRQLPEEGLKFMVYLQKENIIDESGMPKERFSAEFPKEGPSILRIQQVVRGDSAAYFCASSPTGIKGYTEAFFGQGTRLTVV.

This clone came up once. The chain is built from TRBV7-2 and TRBJ1-3; TRBD1 matches 10 bases. V trimming: 0 bases; J trimming: 2 bases; junction bases outside the gene matches: 13. Germline values: CDR1 SGHTA, CDR2 FQGNSA. The CDR3 runs to 20 residues. This chain's CDR3 is CASSLATRDRGLSAGNTIYF. CDR3 sequence (DNA): TGTGCCAGCAGCTTAGCCACCCGGGACAGGGGATTATCGGCTGGAAACACCATATATTTT.

The sample holds a few counts of this clone. CDR3 in amino acids: CASSYGGDRGLYEQYF. In DNA, the CDR3 is TGTGCCAGCAGTTATGGAGGGGACAGGGGGTTATACGAGCAGTACTTC. V gene TRBV28 combines with J gene TRBJ2-7; TRBD1 agrees at 11 bases. After removal of 4 bases from V and 4 bases from J, the junction contained 9 bases not matched to a gene. This CDR3 contains 16 residues. Germline V gene sequence: CDR1 MDHEN, CDR2 SYDVKM. Filled out from reference TRBV28 and TRBJ2-7, the complete variable domain reads DVKVTQSSRYLVKRTGEKVFLECVQDMDHENMFWYRQDPGLGLRLIYFSYDVKMKEKGDIPEGYSVSREKKERFSLILESASTNQTSMYLCASSYGGDRGLYEQYFGPGTRLTVT.

In its sample, this clone was seen a few times. The CDR3 DNA sequence: TGCAGCGTTGAACGAGCCTCCACGGGAGCACAAGAGACCCAGTACTTC. Residues: CSVERASTGAQETQYF. The rearrangement links TRBV29-1 to TRBJ2-5; TRBD2 is a possible D gene (6 bases). This CDR3 comprises 16 residues. V dropped 2 bases and J dropped 2 bases, with 18 bases sitting between them. Germline assignment: CDR1 SQVTM and CDR2 ANQGSEA.

This clone has only a few counts. The chain links TRBV27 to TRBJ1-2; D might be TRBD1 (5 bases). Trimming stripped 6 bases from V and 1 base from J, with 9 bases between. From germline, CDR1 is MNHEY and CDR2 SMNVEV (reference sequence). CDR3 size: 13 residues. The CDR3 DNA sequence: TGTGCCAGCAGCAGGGAGTATAACTATGGCTACACCTTC. Protein sequence: CASSREYNYGYTF.

This clone was counted between two and nine times. The chain combines TRBV9 with TRBJ2-1, with 12 bases fitting TRBD2. V shed 4 bases and J 9 bases; nucleotides not matched to a gene: 17. There are 18 residues in the CDR3. Germline CDR1 SGDLS, CDR2 YYNGEE. The CDR3 DNA sequence: TGTGCCAGCAGCTTACGAGCCGGGGGGACTAGCGGGTTGGGTGAGCAGTTCTTC. Its protein is CASSLRAGGTSGLGEQFF.

This clone was found a few times. The chain uses TRBV7-8 and TRBJ2-1; D might be TRBD1 or TRBD2, each matching 5 bases. Germline CDR1 reads SGHVS; CDR2 reads FQNEAQ. This CDR3 has 13 residues. Trimming shortened V by 6 bases and J by 6 bases, and 12 bases separated the two germline ends. The CDR3 sequence is CASRLVGVNEQFF. The DNA for the CDR3 is TGTGCCAGCAGACTAGTGGGGGTCAATGAGCAGTTCTTC.

This sequence joins TRBV19 and TRBJ2-3, with TRBD1 identical over 12 bases. CDR1 and CDR2 (germline): LNHDA, SQIVND (reference sequence). Trimming removed 9 bases from V and 5 bases from J; junction bases left unmatched: 6. This CDR3 contains 14 residues. The CDR3 sequence is CASWDRGRGDTQYF. The CDR3 nucleotides read TGTGCCAGCTGGGACAGGGGGCGCGGAGATACGCAGTATTTT. Complete variable domain (other parts from reference TRBV19 and TRBJ2-3): DGGITQSPKYLFRKEGQNVTLSCEQNLNHDAMYWYRQDPGQGLRLIYYSQIVNDFQKGDIAEGYSVSREKKESFPLTVTSAQKNPTAFYLCASWDRGRGDTQYFGPGTRLTVL.

This clone has only a few counts. The rearrangement uses TRBV9 and TRBJ2-3; 11 bases agree with TRBD2. The V and J ends lost 3 bases and 7 bases, in that order; junction bases with no gene match: 13. Germline CDR1 and CDR2: SGDLS and YYNGEE. The CDR3 runs 17 residues. The CDR3 DNA follows: TGTGCCAGCAGCGCAAACTCCCTAGCGGGGGGAGGTAATACGCAGTATTTT. Protein product: CASSANSLAGGGNTQYF.

This clone has only a few counts. The chain employs TRBV25-1 and TRBJ2-7; D is perhaps TRBD1 (5 bases). V was pared by 4 bases and J by 5 bases, with 12 bases between. Germline V lookup: CDR1 MGHDK, CDR2 SYGVNS. The CDR3 is 13 residues long. The CDR3 spells CASSARQYHEQYF. DNA for the CDR3: TGTGCCAGCAGTGCTCGACAGTACCACGAGCAGTACTTC.

The chain combines TRBV16 with TRBJ1-5, with D unresolved. Germline CDR1 and CDR2: KGHSY and FQNENV. The CDR3 loop spans 16 amino acids. V dropped 2 bases and J dropped 2 bases, with 13 bases sitting between them. The CDR3 DNA follows: TGTGCCAGCAGCCAAGTCAAGGGAATCGGCAATCAGCCCCAGCATTTT. It codes for CASSQVKGIGNQPQHF. The full variable domain, with the rest looked up from reference TRBV16 and TRBJ1-5, is GEEVAQTPKHLVRGEGQKAKLYCAPIKGHSYVFWYQQVLKNEFKFLISFQNENVFDETGMPKERFSAKCLPNSPCSLEIQATKLEDSAVYFCASSQVKGIGNQPQHFGDGTRLSIL.

This chain links TRBV27 with TRBJ2-7, with D tentatively TRBD1 (6 bases). This CDR3 contains 16 residues. V lost 3 bases and J lost 6, with 21 bases in between. Germline values: CDR1 MNHEY, CDR2 SMNVEV (reference sequence). CDR3 protein: CASSFVRGLGEGEQYF. CDR3 bases: TGTGCCAGCAGTTTTGTCAGGGGTCTTGGAGAGGGCGAGCAGTACTTC.

This clone has a handful of counts. Other DNA sequences of this sample code for an identical CDR3. The chain couples TRBV7-2 to TRBJ2-1; 8 bases align to TRBD1. CDR3 size: 16 residues. V was pared by 3 bases and J by 1 base, with 5 bases of the junction left unmatched. The germline V gene encodes CDR1 SGHTA and CDR2 FQGNSA. Here the CDR3 reads CASSLGGQGSYNEQFF. CDR3 sequence (DNA): TGTGCCAGCAGCTTGGGAGGACAGGGTTCCTACAATGAGCAGTTCTTC.

This chain connects TRBV7-9 to TRBJ1-5, with TRBD1 matching 8 bases. Losses at the gene ends were 5 bases for V and 6 bases for J; bases not matched to a gene: 3. CDR1 is SEHNR and CDR2 is FQNEAQ in the germline V gene (reference sequence). The CDR3 consists of 13 residues. The chain's CDR3 is CASSPDRVQPQHF. The CDR3 DNA is TGTGCCAGCAGCCCGGACAGGGTTCAGCCCCAGCATTTT.

The V gene is TRBV28, the J gene TRBJ2-7; D is ambiguous. The CDR3 totals 13 residues. The germline V gene encodes CDR1 MDHEN and CDR2 SYDVKM. The ends were cut back, 5 bases at V and 4 bases at J, with 12 bases in the middle. CDR3 sequence (DNA): TGTGCCAGCAGTAGTGAGGCTTGGTACGAGCAGTACTTC. Translation gives CASSSEAWYEQYF.